These 19 T cell receptor beta chains were all obtained from the same sample, sequenced in a study of CD8 T cells in ankylosing spondylitis. TCRdb re-called the 5' RACE reads through MiXCR, storing one row per CDR3 protein. The profile shows 250,000 or so distinct CDR3 sequences, about 10% of them singletons. The sequencing sample was made of blood, either unsorted or a sorted T cell fraction (not recorded which). The receptors here all came from a male donor with ankylosing spondylitis or in good health (not recorded which).

This clonotype was seen repeatedly, ten times or more. CDR3 residues: CSADGYEQYF. CDR3 DNA sequence: TGCAGTGCTGATGGCTACGAGCAGTACTTC. V gene TRBV20-1 combines with J gene TRBJ2-7; D unresolved. V lost 5 bases, J lost 3 bases, and 5 bases lay in between. The germline V gene has CDR1 DFQATT and CDR2 SNEGSKA (reference sequence). The CDR3 sequence is 10 residues long.

This clonotype was seen at least ten times. V is TRBV6-5 and J is TRBJ1-4; possibly TRBD1 for D (5 bases). The V gene's germline CDR1 is MNHEY and CDR2 SVGAGI. Trimming pared 6 bases from V and 7 bases from J, leaving 9 bases between. This CDR3 is 12 amino acids long. CDR3 loop: CASSGGGEKLFF. CDR3 in DNA: TGTGCCAGCAGCGGGGGGGGTGAAAAACTGTTTTTT.

This clonotype occurred a few times. This sequence joins TRBV18 and TRBJ2-7; D perhaps matches TRBD1 (6 bases). The CDR3 length is 13 residues. CDR1 is KGHSH, CDR2 LQKENI, per germline. Trimming took off 1 base at V and 2 bases at J, with 6 bases between the two ends. CDR3 loop: CASSPQGAYEQYF. The CDR3 region has the DNA TGTGCCAGCTCACCACAGGGGGCCTACGAGCAGTACTTC. Variable domain in full (rest from reference TRBV18 and TRBJ2-7): NAGVMQNPRHLVRRRGQEARLRCSPMKGHSHVYWYRQLPEEGLKFMVYLQKENIIDESGMPKERFSAEFPKEGPSILRIQQVVRGDSAAYFCASSPQGAYEQYFGPGTRLTVT.

This clonotype was seen at least ten times. CDR3 DNA: TGCAGTGCTTTTGGACTAGCGGCGAGGGGGGAGCAGTACTTC. Translated, it gives CSAFGLAARGEQYF. The rearrangement links TRBV20-1 to TRBJ2-7; the match to TRBD2 covers 10 bases. The V gene's germline CDR1 is DFQATT and CDR2 SNEGSKA (reference sequence). With 5 bases clipped from V and 7 bases from J, the junction kept 11 bases outside the gene matches. This CDR3 spans 14 amino acids.

This clonotype appeared many times. The chain uses TRBV24-1 and TRBJ2-2, with D perhaps matching TRBD1 (6 bases). CDR1 is KGHDR, CDR2 SFDVKD, per germline. The CDR3 sequence is 13 residues long. V lost 9 bases and J lost 4, with 11 bases in between. CDR3 loop: CATGRGSTGELFF. CDR3 sequence (DNA): TGTGCCACCGGCAGGGGTAGCACCGGGGAGCTGTTTTTT.

This clonotype occurred many times. The rearrangement joins TRBV4-2 to TRBJ1-2; 8 bases match TRBD1. The J segment lost 7 bases and the V segment lost 0 bases, leaving 7 bases of the junction unmatched. The CDR3 spans 15 residues. Germline loops: CDR1 LGHNA, CDR2 YNFKEQ. DNA of the CDR3: TGTGCCAGCAGCCAAGAGAGTGGCCAGGGGGCTGGCTACACCTTC. Translated, it gives CASSQESGQGAGYTF.

This clonotype was counted at least ten times. This sequence joins TRBV5-1 and TRBJ2-3; D is unresolved. This CDR3 has 11 residues. V lost 7 bases to trimming and J lost 1 base, with 4 bases between them. Germline CDR1 and CDR2: SGHRS and YFSETQ. This CDR3 is CASLGTDTQYF. The CDR3 DNA reads TGCGCCAGCCTCGGCACAGATACGCAGTATTTT. The full variable domain, completed using reference TRBV5-1 and TRBJ2-3, is KAGVTQTPRYLIKTRGQQVTLSCSPISGHRSVSWYQQTPGQGLQFLFEYFSETQRNKGNFPGRFSGRQFSNSRSEMNVSTLELGDSALYLCASLGTDTQYFGPGTRLTVL.

At least ten counts were recorded for this clonotype. V usage is TRBV29-1 and J usage is TRBJ2-3, with TRBD2 identical over 13 bases. CDR1 SQVTM and CDR2 ANQGSEA come from the germline V gene. The CDR3 has 16 residues. V lost 3 bases and J lost 3; bases outside the gene matches: 6. CDR3 bases: TGCAGCGTTGAGGGTGGGACTAGCGGGGTAACAGATACGCAGTATTTT. Translating gives CSVEGGTSGVTDTQYF.

This clonotype showed up just a few times. The chain is built from TRBV7-6 and TRBJ2-5, with TRBD2 matching over 7 bases. Germline lookup yields CDR1 SGHVS and CDR2 FNYEAQ. The junction had 7 bases not matched to a gene; V was cut back by 1 base and J by 5 bases. The CDR3 totals 15 residues. CDR3 sequence: CASSLGGPSGETQYF. In DNA form, the CDR3 reads TGTGCCAGCAGCTTAGGGGGACCTAGCGGCGAGACCCAGTACTTC.

The chain carries TRBV5-6 and TRBJ2-5; TRBD2 is a possible D gene (5 bases). Germline V gene sequence: CDR1 SGHDT, CDR2 YYEEEE. The CDR3 totals 13 residues. Deletions cut 4 bases from V and 7 bases from J, with 14 bases between. The CDR3 nucleotides are TGTGCCAGCAGCCGAAGGGAGTTACGGACCCAGTACTTC. Translated: CASSRRELRTQYF.

This clonotype was seen many times. The chain has TRBV5-1 and TRBJ1-4, with TRBD1 as a possible D gene (6 bases). V was cut by 3 bases and J by 5 bases, with 14 bases left in between. Germline V gene data show CDR1 as SGHRS and CDR2 as YFSETQ. The CDR3 covers 15 residues. The CDR3: CASSSPTGGNEKLFF. The CDR3 DNA sequence: TGCGCCAGCAGCTCCCCGACAGGAGGAAATGAAAAACTGTTTTTT.

This clonotype showed up many times. This chain joins TRBV28 and TRBJ2-4; TRBD2 agrees at 11 bases. CDR1 is MDHEN and CDR2 is SYDVKM in the germline V gene. Trimming cost V 3 bases and J 6 bases; bases outside gene matches: 7. The CDR3 spans 16 residues. As DNA, the CDR3 is TGTGCCAGCAGTTTGCCCATAGCGGGAGGGGGAAACATTCAGTACTTC. This gives the protein CASSLPIAGGGNIQYF.

The rearrangement joins TRBV12-3 or TRBV12-4 to TRBJ2-3, with TRBD2 matching over 9 bases. V lost 10 bases and J lost 2; bases outside the gene matches: 7. This CDR3 comprises 14 residues. CDR3 DNA sequence: TGTGCCACCTGTAGCGGGGGCCTCACAGATACGCAGTATTTT. Protein product: CATCSGGLTDTQYF.

There are many counts of this clonotype. The J gene is TRBJ2-1, the V gene TRBV5-1; D may be TRBD1 (6 bases). The CDR3 runs to 15 residues. In germline, CDR1 is SGHRS, CDR2 YFSETQ. The ends were cut back, 2 bases at V and 5 bases at J, with 14 bases in the middle. The CDR3 loop reads CASSLEGVRHNEQFF. The CDR3 nucleotides are TGCGCCAGCAGCTTAGAGGGGGTAAGGCACAATGAGCAGTTCTTC.

The chain couples TRBV5-6 to TRBJ2-5; 11 bases are a match to TRBD1. The CDR3 is 17 amino acids. V was clipped by 3 bases and J by 4 bases; unmatched bases: 11. Germline V gene sequence: CDR1 SGHDT, CDR2 YYEEEE. The CDR3 region has the DNA TGTGCCAGCAGCTCCCGAACCGGACAGGGGGCGCGAGAGACCCAGTACTTC. This encodes CASSSRTGQGARETQYF.

This clonotype has more than one count but fewer than ten. This chain uses TRBV20-1 with TRBJ2-3; D may be TRBD2 (6 bases). Germline CDR1 is DFQATT and CDR2 is SNEGSKA (reference sequence). CDR3 length equals 15 residues. Trimming stripped 3 bases from V and 1 base from J, with 14 bases between. CDR3 coding DNA: TGCAGTGCTAGCAAGCGGTCTAGCGGCACAGATACGCAGTATTTT. This encodes CSASKRSSGTDTQYF.

Only a few counts were recorded for this clonotype. V gene TRBV27 combines with J gene TRBJ1-2; D call uncertain. The germline V gene has CDR1 MNHEY and CDR2 SMNVEV (reference sequence). Trimming removed 1 base at V and 6 bases at J, with 9 bases between. The CDR3 runs 13 residues. CDR3 region: CASSLFGWNGYTF. The CDR3 DNA sequence: TGTGCCAGCAGTTTATTTGGGTGGAATGGCTACACCTTC.

This clonotype was counted at least ten times. The chain employs TRBV5-1 and TRBJ1-1; unclear D gene. CDR1 is SGHRS and CDR2 is YFSETQ in the germline V gene. The CDR3 has 14 residues. V gave up 4 bases and J gave up 0 bases, with 10 bases separating them. CDR3 coding DNA: TGCGCCAGCAGCCGAGACGGGATGAACACTGAAGCTTTCTTT. Protein product: CASSRDGMNTEAFF.

This clonotype was picked up many times. The J gene is TRBJ2-5, the V gene TRBV28, with no clear D. The CDR3 totals 12 residues. Germline assignment: CDR1 MDHEN and CDR2 SYDVKM. Trimming removed 7 bases at V and 5 bases at J, with 11 bases between. The CDR3, as DNA: TGTGCCAGCAATACGGTCGGGGAGACCCAGTACTTC. It encodes CASNTVGETQYF.